These 10 T cell receptor beta chains were sequenced from one sample in a study of shared clonotypes between healthy human individuals. Repertoires were generated with immunoSEQ multiplex PCR, while TCRdb's copy carries only in-frame clones and drops some. Seen here are hundreds of thousands of clones, less than 96% observed once, and the top ten hold about 0.054%. Specimen: naive CD4+ T cells sorted from blood. As for subset: CD45RA+ positively selected. Source of these receptors: a woman in her twenties or thirties in good health.

The CDR3 coding sequence is TGTGCCAGCTCACCCAACGGTGTAGCGGAATACGAGCAGTACTTC. The encoded protein is CASSPNGVAEYEQYF. This chain connects TRBV18 to TRBJ2-7; tentative D call: TRBD2 (6 bases). With 3 bases removed from V and 4 bases from J, the gap between germline ends came to 16 bases. CDR1 and CDR2 from the germline V gene are KGHSH and LQKENI. The CDR3 has 15 residues.

This clone was recorded only once. The V call is TRBV18, the J call TRBJ2-7; TRBD1 matches 7 bases. The J segment lost 3 bases and the V segment lost 3 bases, leaving 8 bases of the junction unmatched. CDR1 is KGHSH, CDR2 LQKENI, per germline. CDR3 size: 15 residues. CDR3 in DNA: TGTGCCAGCTCACCGCCGGGACAGCTTCACTACGAGCAGTACTTC. Its translation: CASSPPGQLHYEQYF.

V and J are TRBV5-1 and TRBJ2-3, with 13 bases matching TRBD2. CDR3 length equals 15 residues. In germline, CDR1 is SGHRS, CDR2 YFSETQ. The V segment lost 3 bases and the J segment 4 bases; nucleotides outside the gene matches: 2. In nucleotides, the CDR3 is TGCGCCAGCAGCTGGACTAGCGGGAGCTCAGATACGCAGTATTTT. It encodes CASSWTSGSSDTQYF.

CDR3 region: CASSLRDGRTLSGANVLTF. The CDR3 bases are TGTGCCAGCAGCCTACGGGACGGGCGAACGCTCTCTGGGGCCAACGTCCTGACTTTC. This rearrangement joins TRBV7-8 to TRBJ2-6; D is possibly TRBD1 or TRBD2 (5 bases each). CDR1 and CDR2 (germline): SGHVS, FQNEAQ. Trimming shortened V by 5 bases and J by 0 bases, and 20 bases separated the two germline ends. The CDR3 totals 19 residues.

The chain uses TRBV7-8 and TRBJ2-7; D remains unclear. The V end lost 0 bases, the J end lost 4 bases, and 13 bases lay between the germline ends. The CDR3 spans 15 residues. CDR1 SGHVS and CDR2 FQNEAQ come from the germline V gene. CDR3 sequence: CASSLATQRVYEQYF. The CDR3 nucleotides read TGTGCCAGCAGCTTAGCGACACAGCGTGTGTACGAGCAGTACTTC.

This chain uses TRBV7-2 with TRBJ1-2, with D possibly being TRBD1 (5 bases). V was pared by 5 bases and J by 6 bases, with 16 bases between. Germline V CDR1 and CDR2: SGHTA, FQGNSA. The CDR3 sequence is 14 residues long. CDR3 bases: TGTGCCAGCAGCGCCCGGAGGGGAGTCAATGGCTACACCTTC. Protein product: CASSARRGVNGYTF.

The V call is TRBV6-1, the J call TRBJ1-1, with D hard to call. The germline CDR1 and CDR2 sequences are MNHNS and SASEGT. The V gene lost 1 base and the J gene lost 0 bases, with 9 bases spanning the gap. The CDR3 loop spans 15 amino acids. CDR3 sequence reads: CASSEGPELNTEAFF. The CDR3 nucleotides read TGTGCCAGCAGTGAAGGTCCAGAGCTGAACACTGAAGCTTTCTTT.

This chain connects TRBV19 to TRBJ1-5, with D maybe TRBD1 (5 bases). Trimming left V 10 bases short and J 1 base short, with 23 bases between. Germline V lookup: CDR1 LNHDA, CDR2 SQIVND (reference sequence). There are 17 residues in the CDR3. In DNA, the CDR3 is TGTGCCACCACGAAGGGGTCCGGCCGGGGGAGCAATCAGCCCCAGCATTTT. Translating it yields CATTKGSGRGSNQPQHF. Full variable domain (outside the CDR3, taken from reference TRBV19 and TRBJ1-5): DGGITQSPKYLFRKEGQNVTLSCEQNLNHDAMYWYRQDPGQGLRLIYYSQIVNDFQKGDIAEGYSVSREKKESFPLTVTSAQKNPTAFYLCATTKGSGRGSNQPQHFGDGTRLSIL.

The chain joins TRBV5-1 to TRBJ1-1, with D perhaps TRBD1 (6 bases). The ends were cut back, 0 bases at V and 2 bases at J, with 11 bases in the middle. The germline gives CDR1 SGHRS, CDR2 YFSETQ. CDR3 length: 15 amino acids. CDR3 in DNA: TGCGCCAGCAGCTTGGCAGGGGCGCTTAACACTGAAGCTTTCTTT. It encodes CASSLAGALNTEAFF. Variable domain in full (rest from reference TRBV5-1 and TRBJ1-1): KAGVTQTPRYLIKTRGQQVTLSCSPISGHRSVSWYQQTPGQGLQFLFEYFSETQRNKGNFPGRFSGRQFSNSRSEMNVSTLELGDSALYLCASSLAGALNTEAFFGQGTRLTVV.

This rearrangement joins TRBV28 to TRBJ2-7; the D is unclear. CDR1 and CDR2 from the germline V gene are MDHEN and SYDVKM. The CDR3 is 16 residues long. V lost 2 bases and J 4 bases, leaving 18 bases between the germline ends. The CDR3 is CASSLSADPRPYEQYF. The CDR3, as DNA: TGTGCCAGCAGTTTAAGTGCCGATCCGAGACCTTACGAGCAGTACTTC.